This T cell receptor (beta chain) is drawn from a study of T cells after yellow fever vaccination. Notes on the study in general: Clones that expanded after primary vaccination mostly reappeared after the booster (96% CD4, approximately 87% CD8).

For TCR, cDNA came from 5'RACE template switching, which added a universal primer site and UMIs. TCRdb reprocessed the 5' RACE reads with MiXCR, giving one entry per CDR3 protein. The sample holds hundreds of thousands of distinct CDR3 sequences, roughly an eighth seen once. This CDR3 is 13 amino acids long. Germline V gives CDR1 MNHNY, CDR2 SVGAGI (reference sequence). V shed 6 bases and J shed 0 bases, with 8 bases lying between them. This clonotype was found many times. Its antigen remains unknown. This sequence originates from a man aged 18 to 29 who received the YFV17D yellow fever vaccine. Sequenced material: CD4+ T cells sorted from PBMCs, taken 15 days after the yellow fever booster vaccination. The chain joins TRBV6-6 to TRBJ1-1; D unclear. For the CDR3, the DNA is TGTGCCAGCAGGCGGTGGGTGAACACTGAAGCTTTCTTT. This gives the protein CASRRWVNTEAFF.